One sample yielded the 17 T cell receptor beta chains listed below, sequenced in a study of OX40 agonist ivuxolimab in advanced cancers. The library was generated by the immunoSEQ multiplex PCR assay. The clones in this table, taken by TCRdb from immuneACCESS, are in-frame only. Not every clone is retained; where verified, under half of the shortfall comes from an unresolved V gene, and the cause of the rest is unknown. This sample holds 43,000 or so clones; about 88% were observed only once. The top ten clones comprise about 1% of the sample. The input for sequencing was CD4+ or CD8+ T cells sorted from blood, taken in a trial of the OX40 agonist ivuxolimab. Receptor source: an adult with an advanced solid tumor such as melanoma, head and neck, liver or kidney cancer.

The genes are TRBV28 and TRBJ2-7; TRBD2 matches 7 bases. V dropped 9 bases and J dropped 7; count of bases not matched to a gene: 12. This CDR3 has 13 amino acids. Germline values: CDR1 MDHEN, CDR2 SYDVKM. The CDR3 region is CASTGGVSEEQYF. In DNA form, the CDR3 reads TGTGCCAGTACTGGGGGGGTCTCCGAGGAGCAGTACTTC.

The V call is TRBV7-9, the J call TRBJ2-1; TRBD2 might be the D (5 bases). There are 16 residues in the CDR3. V lost 1 base to trimming and J lost 0 bases, with 10 bases between them. Germline values: CDR1 SEHNR, CDR2 FQNEAQ (reference sequence). CDR3 protein: CASSLVLTSSYNEQFF. CDR3 bases: TGTGCCAGCAGCTTAGTATTAACTAGCTCCTACAATGAGCAGTTCTTC.

This chain's CDR3 is CASSPSGGARLEQYF. The CDR3, as DNA: TGTGCCAGCAGCCCGTCGGGTGGGGCCCGGCTCGAGCAGTACTTC. The chain combines TRBV7-3 with TRBJ2-7; weak D call: TRBD1 (5 bases). The CDR3 loop spans 15 amino acids. The V end was cut by 5 bases, the J end by 6 bases, with 20 bases between. Germline values: CDR1 SGHTA, CDR2 FQGTGA. Variable domain in full (rest from reference TRBV7-3 and TRBJ2-7): GAGVSQTPSNKVTEKGKYVELRCDPISGHTALYWYRQSLGQGPEFLIYFQGTGAADDSGLPNDRFFAVRPEGSVSTLKIQRTERGDSAVYLCASSPSGGARLEQYFGPGTRLTVT.

In its sample, this clone was seen once. The chain recombines TRBV7-9 with TRBJ1-2, with TRBD1 matching 7 bases. The length of the CDR3 is 14 residues. J gave up 6 bases and V 2 bases, and 6 bases lay outside the gene matches. Germline V gene sequence: CDR1 SEHNR, CDR2 FQNEAQ (reference sequence). CDR3 protein: CASSLRDSFNGYTF. CDR3 bases: TGTGCCAGCAGCTTACGGGACAGCTTTAATGGCTACACCTTC. Together with reference TRBV7-9 and TRBJ1-2, the CDR3 gives the full variable domain: DTGVSQNPRHKITKRGQNVTFRCDPISEHNRLYWYRQTLGQGPEFLTYFQNEAQLEKSRLLSDRFSAERPKGSFSTLEIQRTEQGDSAMYLCASSLRDSFNGYTFGSGTRLTVV.

Concerning this clone itself: The junction departs from the called germline gene at one end, perhaps through a read error. The chain is built from TRBV11-1 and TRBJ2-7; TRBD2 matches at 10 bases. Looked up from germline, CDR1 is SGHAT and CDR2 is FQDESV (reference sequence). This CDR3 has 15 amino acids. CDR3 residues: CATSKASGSTYEQYF. CDR3 nucleotide sequence: TGTGCCACCAGCAAGGCTAGCGGGAGCACCTACGAGCAGTACTTC.

This rearrangement joins TRBV5-6 to TRBJ2-2, with 8 bases fitting TRBD1. CDR3 length: 16 residues. The junction had 9 bases not matched to a gene; V was cut back by 0 bases and J by 8 bases. The germline gives CDR1 SGHDT, CDR2 YYEEEE. CDR3 DNA sequence: TGTGCCAGCAGCTTGGTGGGGACAGGAGTCTGGGGGGAGCTGTTTTTT. Its protein is CASSLVGTGVWGELFF.

This chain connects TRBV7-9 to TRBJ2-1, with no clear D. The CDR3 is made up of 15 amino acids. The germline V and J ends were trimmed by 1 base and 2 bases, with 9 bases remaining between them. Germline V lookup: CDR1 SEHNR, CDR2 FQNEAQ (reference sequence). In nucleotides, the CDR3 is TGTGCCAGCAGCTTAGGAGAGGCCCCCTACAATGAGCAGTTCTTC. Translating gives CASSLGEAPYNEQFF.

This chain joins TRBV30 and TRBJ1-2; D is unresolved. The CDR3 runs 13 residues. The germline V and J ends were trimmed by 0 bases and 0 bases, with 5 bases remaining between them. The germline V gene encodes CDR1 GTSNPN and CDR2 SVGIG (reference sequence). The CDR3, as DNA: TGTGCCTGGAGTGTTGGGGCTAACTATGGCTACACCTTC. Its translation is CAWSVGANYGYTF.

This clone was picked up one time. The J gene is TRBJ2-1, the V gene TRBV11-2; 7 bases are a match to TRBD2. The CDR3 sequence is 17 residues long. V was clipped by 5 bases and J by 0 bases; unmatched bases: 10. CDR1 is SGHAT, CDR2 FQNNGV, per germline. CDR3 DNA sequence: TGTGCCAGCAGCCCGAGACTAGCTCCGAGCTCCTACAATGAGCAGTTCTTC. Its protein product is CASSPRLAPSSYNEQFF.

The chain combines TRBV19 with TRBJ2-1; possibly TRBD2 for D (5 bases). With 6 bases removed from V and 7 bases from J, the gap between germline ends came to 10 bases. The germline V gene encodes CDR1 LNHDA and CDR2 SQIVND (reference sequence). CDR3 length: 12 amino acids. The CDR3 DNA follows: TGTGCCAGTAGGGCTAGCTGGAATGAGCAGTTCTTC. Residues: CASRASWNEQFF.

This chain uses TRBV7-2 with TRBJ2-2, with 11 bases that match TRBD2. The CDR3 sequence is 15 residues long. V shed 5 bases and J 5 bases; nucleotides not matched to a gene: 4. Germline V CDR1 and CDR2: SGHTA, FQGNSA. The chain's CDR3 is CASSQLAGETGELFF. The CDR3 DNA follows: TGTGCCAGCAGCCAACTAGCGGGAGAGACCGGGGAGCTGTTTTTT.

In its sample, this clone was seen a few times. The chain carries TRBV28 and TRBJ2-1; unclear D gene. V lost 2 bases and J 3 bases, leaving 8 bases between the germline ends. The CDR3 is 14 residues long. The germline V gene encodes CDR1 MDHEN and CDR2 SYDVKM. Here the CDR3 DNA reads TGTGCCAGCAGTTTACCCAGGCACTACAATGAGCAGTTCTTC. This gives the protein CASSLPRHYNEQFF.

The chain joins TRBV9 to TRBJ2-3; the D is unclear. Trimming shortened V by 1 base and J by 2 bases, and 8 bases separated the two germline ends. The CDR3 sequence is 14 residues long. Germline-derived CDR1 and CDR2 are SGDLS and YYNGEE. The CDR3 DNA follows: TGTGCCAGCAGCGTAAATTCCGCCACAGATACGCAGTATTTT. This translates into CASSVNSATDTQYF.

The chain couples TRBV4-2 to TRBJ2-1; 13 bases fit TRBD2. This CDR3 contains 19 residues. CDR1 and CDR2 (germline): LGHNA, YNFKEQ. Losses at the gene ends were 4 bases for V and 8 bases for J; bases not matched to a gene: 17. The CDR3 bases are TGTGCCAGCAGCCGAGCCGGGACAGGGACTAGCGGGACTGGCTATGAGCAGTTCTTC. This sequence encodes CASSRAGTGTSGTGYEQFF.

V and J are TRBV5-6 and TRBJ1-6, with D possibly TRBD1 on 6 matching bases. Trimming left V 3 bases short and J 7 bases short, with 17 bases between. The CDR3 has 16 residues. Germline V CDR1 and CDR2: SGHDT, YYEEEE. The CDR3 is CASSSTTGRWNSPLHF. Written as DNA, the CDR3 is TGTGCCAGCAGCTCCACGACAGGACGGTGGAATTCACCCCTCCACTTT.

V gene TRBV4-3 combines with J gene TRBJ2-7, with 8 bases lining up with TRBD1. V was pared by 0 bases and J by 3 bases, with 10 bases of the junction left unmatched. The CDR3 is 17 amino acids. Germline CDR1 LGHNA, CDR2 YSLEER. In DNA form, the CDR3 reads TGCGCCAGCAGCCAAGATCTCGTAGGACAGGGAGTCTACGAGCAGTACTTC. Translation gives CASSQDLVGQGVYEQYF.

Only one count was recorded for this clone. CDR3 residues: CASSSMTGPYEQYF. CDR3 sequence (DNA): TGCGCCAGCAGCTCAATGACAGGGCCCTACGAGCAGTACTTC. The V gene is TRBV5-1, the J gene TRBJ2-7, with 7 bases matching TRBD1. Germline V lookup: CDR1 SGHRS, CDR2 YFSETQ. This CDR3 has 14 amino acids. With V trimmed by 3 bases and J by 2 bases, 5 bases remained unmatched.